The 11 T cell receptor beta chains in this list originate from one sample, sequenced in a study of shared clonotypes between healthy human individuals. Naive CD8 cells were CD45RO-negative, positively selected for CCR7, excluding terminally differentiated effector memory CD45RA+ cells. Sequenced by immunoSEQ multiplex PCR; TCRdb stores in-frame clones only, minus some. In the table there are hundreds of thousands of clones, 92% of which are singletons. Sequencing used naive CD8+ T cells sorted from blood. The receptors stem from a man aged 30 to 45 in good health.

The chain has TRBV27 and TRBJ2-3, with a weak D call TRBD2 (5 bases). Germline CDR1 is MNHEY and CDR2 is SMNVEV (reference sequence). V lost 6 bases to trimming and J lost 2 bases, with 21 bases between them. This CDR3 comprises 17 residues. The DNA for the CDR3 is TGTGCCAGCAGCCGCCAGCCGACGGAGGAATTCACAGATACGCAGTATTTT. This codes for CASSRQPTEEFTDTQYF.

The chain links TRBV5-1 to TRBJ2-1; TRBD1 agrees at 9 bases. Germline CDR1 reads SGHRS; CDR2 reads YFSETQ. J was trimmed by 4 bases and V by 3 bases; bases with no gene match: 8. The CDR3 is made up of 16 amino acids. The CDR3 bases are TGCGCCAGCAGCTCCCCGGGACAGGGTTATTACAATGAGCAGTTCTTC. Translation gives CASSSPGQGYYNEQFF.

The genes are TRBV4-1 and TRBJ2-7; 8 bases are shared with TRBD1. V lost 4 bases, J lost 5 bases, and 13 bases stayed unmatched. The CDR3 is 16 amino acids. Germline CDR1 reads MGHRA; CDR2 reads YSYEKL. CDR3 sequence reads: CASSLRAWTGTNEQYF. Here the CDR3 DNA reads TGCGCCAGCAGCCTCAGGGCATGGACAGGGACCAACGAGCAGTACTTC.

The chain uses TRBV30 and TRBJ2-2; D unclear. The germline V gene encodes CDR1 GTSNPN and CDR2 SVGIG (reference sequence). Trimming removed 8 bases from V and 2 bases from J, with 12 bases in between. The CDR3 is made up of 13 amino acids. CDR3 in DNA: TGTGCCCGCGAGGCGCGTAACACCGGGGAGCTGTTTTTT. This encodes CAREARNTGELFF.

The V gene is TRBV6-5, the J gene TRBJ2-1, with D perhaps given as TRBD1 or TRBD2 (5 bases each). Trimming pared 5 bases from V and 3 bases from J, leaving 11 bases between. CDR3 length: 14 amino acids. Germline V lookup: CDR1 MNHEY, CDR2 SVGAGI. CDR3 bases: TGTGCCAGCAGTACCGGGACCCTCTACAATGAGCAGTTCTTC. This codes for CASSTGTLYNEQFF.

The table lists this clone with a count of one. The rearrangement joins TRBV28 to TRBJ2-2; possible D gene TRBD1, 5 bases. Germline V CDR1 and CDR2: MDHEN, SYDVKM. With 5 bases removed from V and 5 bases from J, the gap between germline ends came to 9 bases. The CDR3 length is 13 residues. The CDR3 DNA reads as TGTGCCAGCAGTGTAACAGGAACCGGGGAGCTGTTTTTT. This encodes CASSVTGTGELFF.

This rearrangement joins TRBV28 to TRBJ2-7; D is undetermined. The germline gives CDR1 MDHEN, CDR2 SYDVKM. The CDR3 loop spans 17 amino acids. Trimming left V 0 bases short and J 0 bases short, with 15 bases between. As DNA, the CDR3 is TGTGCCAGCAGTTTATGGCTATCGGGTTCGGGCTCCTACGAGCAGTACTTC. Its translation is CASSLWLSGSGSYEQYF.

The chain uses TRBV7-3 and TRBJ2-1, with 10 nucleotides matching TRBD2. Germline trimming cut 2 bases from V and 5 bases from J; bases unmatched to any gene: 9. Germline assignment: CDR1 SGHTA and CDR2 FQGTGA. This CDR3 spans 17 amino acids. The CDR3: CASSLLATSGVNNEQFF. CDR3 nucleotides: TGTGCCAGCAGCTTATTAGCTACTAGCGGGGTGAACAATGAGCAGTTCTTC. Full variable domain (rest looked up from reference TRBV7-3 and TRBJ2-1): GAGVSQTPSNKVTEKGKYVELRCDPISGHTALYWYRQSLGQGPEFLIYFQGTGAADDSGLPNDRFFAVRPEGSVSTLKIQRTERGDSAVYLCASSLLATSGVNNEQFFGPGTRLTVL.

This rearrangement joins TRBV6-6 to TRBJ2-2; maybe TRBD1 (6 bases). Trimming cost V 7 bases and J 8 bases, with 17 bases left between them. This CDR3 region has 14 residues. Per germline, CDR1 MNHNY and CDR2 SVGAGI (reference sequence). The CDR3 bases are TGTGCCAGCAAGGGGGTACAGGGATGGGGGGAGCTGTTTTTT. This sequence encodes CASKGVQGWGELFF.

This chain links TRBV25-1 with TRBJ2-1, with D unclear. The germline V gene has CDR1 MGHDK and CDR2 SYGVNS. The CDR3 loop spans 13 amino acids. V lost 2 bases and J lost 4, with 6 bases in between. Here the CDR3 reads CASSEQLYNEQFF. CDR3 coding DNA: TGTGCCAGCAGTGAACAGCTTTACAATGAGCAGTTCTTC.

The rearrangement links TRBV27 to TRBJ2-3; D is possibly TRBD1 (6 bases). The CDR3 is 17 amino acids. Germline values: CDR1 MNHEY, CDR2 SMNVEV (reference sequence). The V gene lost 5 bases and the J gene lost 3 bases, with 21 bases spanning the gap. Here the CDR3 reads CASSHDWGLGITDTQYF. The CDR3 DNA reads TGTGCCAGCAGTCATGATTGGGGGCTAGGCATTACAGATACGCAGTATTTT.